The clone carrying this T cell receptor (beta chain) was observed a handful of times. Antigen unknown. This entry comes from a study of T-cell reconstitution after alpha-beta-depleted transplantation in children. Study-wide results and caveats: Counts and diversity of T cells one year after transplant came mostly from newly produced T cells. Several hundred rapidly expanded clones from non-depleted graft cells reportedly supplied alpha-beta T cells about two months post-transplant.

Unique molecular identifiers were used to barcode this TCRbeta library. A single record per CDR3 protein comes from TCRdb applying MiXCR to the PCR reads. Among fewer than 400,000 distinct CDR3 sequences listed, roughly 21% were seen once. The V segment lost 4 bases and the J segment 7 bases; nucleotides outside the gene matches: 9. This CDR3 region has 16 residues. Germline lookup yields CDR1 MNHEY and CDR2 SVGEGT. The sequencing used PBMCs, mostly from graft donor cells, collected 180 days after TCRalphabeta/CD19-depleted stem cell transplant. The receptor was isolated from a male patient younger than 18 who had a stem cell transplant for acute lymphoblastic leukemia, so the T cells may come from the graft donor. The rearrangement joins TRBV6-2 or TRBV6-3 to TRBJ2-1; 11 nucleotides agree with TRBD2. Here the CDR3 reads CASSFPTSGSYNEQFF. As DNA, the CDR3 is TGTGCCAGCAGTTTCCCCACTAGCGGGAGTTATAATGAGCAGTTCTTC.